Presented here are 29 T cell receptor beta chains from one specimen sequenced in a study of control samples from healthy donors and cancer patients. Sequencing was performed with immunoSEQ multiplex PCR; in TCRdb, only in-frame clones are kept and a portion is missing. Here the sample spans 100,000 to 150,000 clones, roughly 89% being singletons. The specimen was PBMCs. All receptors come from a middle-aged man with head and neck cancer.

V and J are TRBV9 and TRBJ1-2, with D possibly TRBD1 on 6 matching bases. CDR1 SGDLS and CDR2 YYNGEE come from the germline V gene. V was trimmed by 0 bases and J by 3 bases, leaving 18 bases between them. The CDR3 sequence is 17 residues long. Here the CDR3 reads CASSVVEDSQIDYGYTF. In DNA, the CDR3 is TGTGCCAGCAGCGTAGTAGAGGACAGCCAAATAGACTATGGCTACACCTTC.

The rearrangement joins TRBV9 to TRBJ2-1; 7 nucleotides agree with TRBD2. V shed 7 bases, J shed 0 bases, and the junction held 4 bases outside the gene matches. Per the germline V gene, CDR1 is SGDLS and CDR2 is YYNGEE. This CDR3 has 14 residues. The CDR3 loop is CASSRESSYNEQFF. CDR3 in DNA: TGTGCCAGCTCGCGGGAGAGCTCCTACAATGAGCAGTTCTTC.

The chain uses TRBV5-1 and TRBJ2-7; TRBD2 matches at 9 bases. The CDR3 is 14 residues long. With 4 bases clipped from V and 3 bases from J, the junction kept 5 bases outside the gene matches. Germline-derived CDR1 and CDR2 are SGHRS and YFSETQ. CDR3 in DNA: TGCGCCAGCAGCGAGCAGCGGGGGGTCTACGAGCAGTACTTC. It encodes CASSEQRGVYEQYF.

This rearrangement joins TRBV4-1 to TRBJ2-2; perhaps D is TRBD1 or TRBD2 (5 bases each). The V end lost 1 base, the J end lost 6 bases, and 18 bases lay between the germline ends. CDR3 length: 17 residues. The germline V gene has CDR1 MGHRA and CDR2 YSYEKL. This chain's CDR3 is CASSQGSSGTSAGELFF. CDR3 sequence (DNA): TGCGCCAGCAGCCAAGGTTCATCGGGGACCTCCGCCGGGGAGCTGTTTTTT.

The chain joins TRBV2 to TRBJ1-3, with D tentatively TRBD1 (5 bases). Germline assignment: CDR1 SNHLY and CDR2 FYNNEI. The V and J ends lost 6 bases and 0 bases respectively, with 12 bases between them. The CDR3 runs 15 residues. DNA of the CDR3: TGTGCCAGCAGCTGGGACGTCTACTCTGGAAACACCATATATTTT. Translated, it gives CASSWDVYSGNTIYF.

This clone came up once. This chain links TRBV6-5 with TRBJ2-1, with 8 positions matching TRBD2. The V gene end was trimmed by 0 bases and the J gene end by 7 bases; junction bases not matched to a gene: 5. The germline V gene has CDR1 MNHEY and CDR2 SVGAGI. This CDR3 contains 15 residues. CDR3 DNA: TGTGCCAGCAGTTACTCGTTTAGCGGGGTTAATGAGCAGTTCTTC. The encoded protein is CASSYSFSGVNEQFF.

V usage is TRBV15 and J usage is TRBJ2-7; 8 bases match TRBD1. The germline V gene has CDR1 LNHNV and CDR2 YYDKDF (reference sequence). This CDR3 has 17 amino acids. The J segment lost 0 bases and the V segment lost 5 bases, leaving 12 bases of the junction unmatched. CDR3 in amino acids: CATSSFLGTGSSYEQYF. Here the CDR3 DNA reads TGTGCCACCAGCTCCTTCCTCGGGACAGGAAGCTCCTACGAGCAGTACTTC.

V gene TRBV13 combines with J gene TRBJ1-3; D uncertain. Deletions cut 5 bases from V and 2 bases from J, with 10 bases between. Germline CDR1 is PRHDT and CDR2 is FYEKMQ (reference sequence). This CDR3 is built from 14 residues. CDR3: CASSARSTGNTIYF. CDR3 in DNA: TGTGCCAGCAGCGCAAGGAGCACTGGAAACACCATATATTTT.

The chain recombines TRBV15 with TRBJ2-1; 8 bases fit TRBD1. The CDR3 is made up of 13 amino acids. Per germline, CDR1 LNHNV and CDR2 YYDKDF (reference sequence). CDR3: CASTGDSYNEQFF. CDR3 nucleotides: TGTGCTTCGACAGGGGATTCCTACAATGAGCAGTTCTTC.

CDR3 nucleotide sequence: TGTGCCAGCAGCAAGGAAGCGGGACAGACGAACACCGGGGAGCTGTTTTTT. It specifies CASSKEAGQTNTGELFF. V and J are TRBV21-1 and TRBJ2-2. TRBV21-1 is a pseudogene locus. The CDR3 has 17 residues.

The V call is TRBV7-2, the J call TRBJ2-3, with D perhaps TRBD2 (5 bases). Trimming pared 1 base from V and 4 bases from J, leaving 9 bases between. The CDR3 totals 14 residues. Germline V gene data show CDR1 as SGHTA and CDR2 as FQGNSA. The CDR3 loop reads CASSLVGSPDTQYF. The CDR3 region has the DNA TGTGCCAGCAGCTTAGTGGGGAGCCCAGATACGCAGTATTTT.

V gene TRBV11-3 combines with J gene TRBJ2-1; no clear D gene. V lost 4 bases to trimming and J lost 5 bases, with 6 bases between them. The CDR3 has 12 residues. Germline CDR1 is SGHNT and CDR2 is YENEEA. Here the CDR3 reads CASSSIDNEQFF. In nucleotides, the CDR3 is TGTGCCAGCAGCTCCATAGACAATGAGCAGTTCTTC.

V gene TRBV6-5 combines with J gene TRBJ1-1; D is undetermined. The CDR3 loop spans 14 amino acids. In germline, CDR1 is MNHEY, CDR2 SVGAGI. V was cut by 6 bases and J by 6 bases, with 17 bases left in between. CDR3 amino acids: CASRPLGLRAEAFF. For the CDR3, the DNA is TGTGCCAGCAGACCCTTGGGCCTCCGGGCTGAAGCTTTCTTT.

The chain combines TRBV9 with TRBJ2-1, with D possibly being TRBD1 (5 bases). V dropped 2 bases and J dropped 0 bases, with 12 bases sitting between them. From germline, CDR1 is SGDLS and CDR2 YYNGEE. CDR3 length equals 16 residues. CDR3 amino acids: CASSVSGQGSYNEQFF. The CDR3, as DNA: TGTGCCAGCAGCGTCTCCGGGCAGGGCTCCTACAATGAGCAGTTCTTC.

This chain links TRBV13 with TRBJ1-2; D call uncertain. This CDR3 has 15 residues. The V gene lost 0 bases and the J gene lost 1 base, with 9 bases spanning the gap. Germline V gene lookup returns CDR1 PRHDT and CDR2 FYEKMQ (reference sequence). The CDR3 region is CASSLGQNFNYGYTF. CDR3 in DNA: TGTGCCAGCAGCTTAGGACAAAATTTTAACTATGGCTACACCTTC.

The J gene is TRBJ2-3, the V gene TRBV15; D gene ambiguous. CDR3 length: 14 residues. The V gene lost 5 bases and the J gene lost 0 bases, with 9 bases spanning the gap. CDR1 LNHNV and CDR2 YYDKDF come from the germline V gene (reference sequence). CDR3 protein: CATSVDASTDTQYF. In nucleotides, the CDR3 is TGTGCCACCAGCGTAGATGCTAGCACAGATACGCAGTATTTT.

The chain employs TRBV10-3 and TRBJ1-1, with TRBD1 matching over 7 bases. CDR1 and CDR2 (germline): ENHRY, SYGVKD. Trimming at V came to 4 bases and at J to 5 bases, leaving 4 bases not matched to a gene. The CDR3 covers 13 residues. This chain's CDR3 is CAISVTGSTEAFF. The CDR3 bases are TGTGCCATCAGTGTGACAGGGTCGACTGAAGCTTTCTTT.

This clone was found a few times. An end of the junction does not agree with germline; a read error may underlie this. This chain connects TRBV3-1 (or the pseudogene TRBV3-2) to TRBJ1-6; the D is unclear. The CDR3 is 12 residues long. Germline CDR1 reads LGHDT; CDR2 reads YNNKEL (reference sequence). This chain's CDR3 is CASSQGETLPGF. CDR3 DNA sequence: TGTGCCAGCAGCCAAGGGGAGACACTCCCGGGTTTT.

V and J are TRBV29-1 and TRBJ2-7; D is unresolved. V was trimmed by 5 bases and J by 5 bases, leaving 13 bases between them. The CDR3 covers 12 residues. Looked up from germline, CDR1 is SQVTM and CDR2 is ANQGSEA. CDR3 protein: CSVSRTVHEQYF. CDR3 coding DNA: TGCAGCGTTAGTCGGACCGTCCACGAGCAGTACTTC.

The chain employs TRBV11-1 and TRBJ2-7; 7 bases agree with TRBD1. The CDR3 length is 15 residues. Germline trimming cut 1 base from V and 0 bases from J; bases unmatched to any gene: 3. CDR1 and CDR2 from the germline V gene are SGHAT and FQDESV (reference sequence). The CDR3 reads CASSLEGAPSYEQYF. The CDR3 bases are TGTGCCAGCAGCTTAGAGGGGGCCCCCTCCTACGAGCAGTACTTC.

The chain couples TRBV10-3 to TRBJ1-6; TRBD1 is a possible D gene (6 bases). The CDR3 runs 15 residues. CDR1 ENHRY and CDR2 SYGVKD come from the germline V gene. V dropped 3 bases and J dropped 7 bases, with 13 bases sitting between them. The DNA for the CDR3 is TGTGCCATCAGTGATTGGGACAAAGGAAATTCACCCCTCCACTTT. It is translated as CAISDWDKGNSPLHF.

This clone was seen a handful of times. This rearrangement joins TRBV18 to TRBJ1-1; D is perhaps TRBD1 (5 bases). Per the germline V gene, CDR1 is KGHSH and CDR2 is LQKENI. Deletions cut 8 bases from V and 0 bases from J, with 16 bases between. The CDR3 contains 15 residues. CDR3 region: CASRYRGTVNTEAFF. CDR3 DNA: TGTGCCAGCCGATATAGAGGGACGGTGAACACTGAAGCTTTCTTT.

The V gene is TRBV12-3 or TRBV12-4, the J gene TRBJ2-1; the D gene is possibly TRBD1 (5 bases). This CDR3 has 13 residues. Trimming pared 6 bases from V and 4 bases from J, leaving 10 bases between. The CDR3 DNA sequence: TGTGCCAGCAGCCCGACAGCTTACAATGAGCAGTTCTTC. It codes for CASSPTAYNEQFF.

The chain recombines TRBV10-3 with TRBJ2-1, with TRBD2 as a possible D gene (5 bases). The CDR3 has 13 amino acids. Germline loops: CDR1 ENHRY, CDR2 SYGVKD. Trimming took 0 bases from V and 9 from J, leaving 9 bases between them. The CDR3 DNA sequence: TGTGCCATCAGTGAGTCGAGGGTAAGTGAGCAGTTCTTC. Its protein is CAISESRVSEQFF.

The CDR3 region has the DNA TGTGCCAGCAGAGTAGCGGGGGGGCTAGACGAGCAGTTCTTC. Translated: CASRVAGGLDEQFF. The rearrangement joins TRBV2 to TRBJ2-1; the match to TRBD2 covers 11 bases. Trimming at V came to 6 bases and at J to 10 bases, leaving 8 bases not matched to a gene. Germline CDR1 is SNHLY and CDR2 is FYNNEI. CDR3 length: 14 amino acids.

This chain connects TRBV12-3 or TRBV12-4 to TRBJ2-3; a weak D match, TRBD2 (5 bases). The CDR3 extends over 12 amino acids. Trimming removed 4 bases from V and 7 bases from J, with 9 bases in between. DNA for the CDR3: TGTGCCAGCAGTTCTCTAGCAAATACGCAGTATTTT. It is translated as CASSSLANTQYF.

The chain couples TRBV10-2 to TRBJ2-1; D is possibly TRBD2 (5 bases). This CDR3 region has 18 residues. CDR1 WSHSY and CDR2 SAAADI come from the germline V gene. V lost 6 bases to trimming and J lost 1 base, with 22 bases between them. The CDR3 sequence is CASRMGYVEGQSYNEQFF. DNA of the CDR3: TGCGCCAGCAGAATGGGGTATGTTGAGGGCCAGTCCTACAATGAGCAGTTCTTC.

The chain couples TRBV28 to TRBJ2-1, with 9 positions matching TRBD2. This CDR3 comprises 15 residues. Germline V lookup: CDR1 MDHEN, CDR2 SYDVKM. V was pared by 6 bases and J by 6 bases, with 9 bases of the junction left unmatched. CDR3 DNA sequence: TGTGCCAGCAGGCCCGGGGCTAGCGGGACCAATGAGCAGTTCTTC. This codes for CASRPGASGTNEQFF.

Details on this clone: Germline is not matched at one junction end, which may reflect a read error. CDR3 in amino acids: CASGPPGQDMQYF. Written as DNA, the CDR3 is TGCGCCAGCGGTCCCCCGGGTCAAGATATGCAGTATTTT. The rearrangement joins TRBV4-1 to TRBJ2-3; D is unclear. The CDR3 runs to 13 residues. Germline V lookup: CDR1 MGHRA, CDR2 YSYEKL.